A selection of T cell receptor beta chains follows, all from one sample in a study of regulatory T cells in long-lasting Graves disease. TCRdb recomputed calls from the multiplex PCR reads with MiXCR, one row per CDR3 protein. In the table there are about 540,000 distinct CDR3 sequences, 13% of which are singletons. The data also belong to a second study, concerning T cells in Graves' hyperthyroidism and ophthalmopathy.

Specimen: peripheral blood mononuclear cells (PBMCs), collected at new diagnosis, from a patient treated with antithyroid drugs. The receptors stem from a man aged 25 to 40 with Graves disease. Each CDR3 is given with its conserved first and last residue. Fields, in order: clone size, V gene, D gene, J gene, CDR3 protein, CDR3 DNA. D genes are given only for firm matches. Where a row states a size, it is once, few, many or the class of an expanded clone; other rows omit it.

many,TRBV27,NA,TRBJ2-7,CASSPFEGREQYF,TGTGCCAGCAGCCCCTTCGAGGGGAGGGAGCAGTACTTC
NA,TRBV7-9,TRBD2,TRBJ2-7,CASSSQGGSRNEQYF,TGTGCCAGCAGCTCCCAGGGCGGGAGTCGGAACGAGCAGTACTTC
many,TRBV7-3,NA,TRBJ1-1,CASSPASVNTEAFF,TGTGCCAGCAGCCCCGCGAGCGTGAACACTGAAGCTTTCTTT
NA,TRBV20-1,NA,TRBJ1-4,CSARSGGEGEKLFF,TGCAGTGCTAGATCCGGGGGCGAGGGTGAAAAACTGTTTTTT
many,TRBV11-2,NA,TRBJ2-1,CASSLGSDSYNEQFF,TGTGCCAGCAGCTTGGGTAGCGACTCCTACAATGAGCAGTTCTTC
many,TRBV12-3/TRBV12-4,TRBD1,TRBJ2-5,CASSRRQGALSETQYF,TGTGCCAGCAGTCGACGACAGGGGGCGCTGTCAGAGACCCAGTACTTC
NA,TRBV11-2,NA,TRBJ1-4,CASSFSGLVLNNEKLFF,TGTGCCAGCAGCTTTTCCGGACTCGTGCTCAATAATGAAAAACTGTTTTTT
NA,TRBV3-1,TRBD1,TRBJ2-7,CASSSRPGTGPGEQYF,TGTGCCAGCAGCTCTCGGCCCGGGACAGGGCCGGGGGAGCAGTACTTC
NA,TRBV30,TRBD1,TRBJ1-4,CAWSVGTGKKLFF,TGTGCCTGGAGTGTTGGGACAGGGAAAAAACTGTTTTTT
few,TRBV19,TRBD1,TRBJ2-7,CASTRTGQGGEQYF,TGTGCCAGTACCAGAACGGGACAGGGGGGCGAGCAGTACTTC
NA,TRBV20-1,NA,TRBJ2-7,CSAVESGNSYEQYF,TGCAGTGCCGTCGAGTCAGGGAACTCCTACGAGCAGTACTTC
NA,TRBV7-9,NA,TRBJ2-1,CAPTSYSYNEQFF,TGTGCCCCGACGAGCTACTCCTACAATGAGCAGTTCTTC
NA,TRBV5-1,TRBD1,TRBJ1-2,CASSPQDRGYYGYTF,TGCGCCAGCAGCCCTCAGGACAGGGGATACTATGGCTACACCTTC
many,TRBV7-3,NA,TRBJ1-2,CASSLMGTSSYYGYTF,TGTGCCAGCAGCTTAATGGGGACCAGCAGCTACTATGGCTACACCTTC
few,TRBV9,TRBD1,TRBJ2-3,CASSAGTAAVDTQYF,TGTGCCAGCAGCGCTGGGACAGCGGCGGTTGATACGCAGTATTTT
many,TRBV6-1,TRBD1,TRBJ2-7,CASSEALPGTGGEQYF,TGTGCCAGCAGTGAAGCCTTACCCGGGACAGGGGGCGAGCAGTACTTC
few,TRBV6-5,TRBD1,TRBJ2-2,CASSYPRTGGDTGELFF,TGTGCCAGCAGTTACCCTAGGACAGGGGGCGACACCGGGGAGCTGTTTTTT
few,TRBV7-2,NA,TRBJ2-6,CASSYVGTKGAGANVLTF,TGTGCCAGCAGTTATGTGGGGACAAAAGGAGCTGGGGCCAACGTCCTGACTTTC
many,TRBV30,TRBD2,TRBJ2-3,CAWSRGLAGGPDTQYF,TGTGCCTGGAGCCGAGGACTAGCGGGAGGGCCGGATACGCAGTATTTT
many,TRBV20-1,NA,TRBJ2-2,CSASRNTGELFF,TGCAGTGCTAGCAGGAACACCGGGGAGCTGTTTTTT
few,TRBV4-2,NA,TRBJ2-1,CASSQTLGNNEQFF,TGTGCCAGCAGCCAAACACTAGGAAACAATGAGCAGTTCTTC
NA,TRBV29-1,TRBD1,TRBJ2-3,CSARRDRGVDTQYF,TGCAGCGCGAGGCGGGACAGGGGTGTAGATACGCAGTATTTT
NA,TRBV6-1,TRBD2,TRBJ2-3,CASSEGGLAGGRTDTQYF,TGTGCCAGCAGTGAAGGCGGGCTAGCGGGAGGGCGGACAGATACGCAGTATTTT
many,TRBV5-1,TRBD1,TRBJ2-1,CASSSSGTGYNEQFF,TGCGCCAGCAGCTCATCCGGGACAGGATACAATGAGCAGTTCTTC
NA,TRBV19,NA,TRBJ2-7,CASSKHTSMTYEEYF,TGTGCCAGTTCGAAACACACATCAATGACCTACGAGGAGTACTTC
NA,TRBV6-1,TRBD2,TRBJ2-7,CASWRGTYEQYF,TGTGCCAGCTGGCGGGGGACCTACGAGCAGTACTTC
NA,TRBV28,NA,TRBJ1-2,CATVADHSGYTF,TGTGCCACCGTTGCGGATCACTCTGGCTACACCTTC
few,TRBV29-1,NA,TRBJ1-2,CSVEPQTYGYTF,TGCAGCGTTGAACCACAGACCTATGGCTACACCTTC
many,TRBV5-1,NA,TRBJ2-5,CASSFFGTVGGPETQYF,TGCGCCAGCAGCTTTTTCGGGACAGTGGGAGGGCCGGAGACCCAGTACTTC
many,TRBV11-2,TRBD2,TRBJ2-7,CASSWGLAGSEQYF,TGTGCCAGCAGCTGGGGACTAGCGGGGAGCGAGCAGTACTTC
many,TRBV12-3/TRBV12-4,NA,TRBJ2-3,CASRPTLSADTQYF,TGTGCCAGCAGACCAACACTTTCCGCAGATACGCAGTATTTT
once,TRBV29-1,TRBD2,TRBJ2-1,CSVGRHASGVYNEQFF,TGCAGCGTTGGTAGGCATGCTAGCGGGGTTTACAATGAGCAGTTCTTC
few,TRBV4-1,NA,TRBJ2-1,CASSQDLLGRSNEQFF,TGCGCCAGCAGCCAAGACCTTCTAGGTAGATCCAATGAGCAGTTCTTC